The sample holds a few counts of the clone carrying this TCR beta chain. This sample was included in a study of T cells in localized non-small cell lung cancer. Profiling relied on immunoSEQ multiplex PCR, and the TCRdb table lists in-frame clones only, not all of them. The profile shows some 2,700 clones, approximately 25% of them singletons. The CDR3 is 16 amino acids. V was clipped by 6 bases and J by 5 bases; unmatched bases: 10. Germline V gene sequence: CDR1 SGHNT, CDR2 YENEEA. This chain links TRBV11-3 with TRBJ2-5; 12 bases match TRBD1. This specimen consisted of lung tumor tissue, obtained before any cancer treatment. This TCR came from a female donor aged 60 or older with stage I lung adenocarcinoma. CDR3 nucleotides: TGTGCCAGCAGGCCGGGGACAGGGGGCAATTGGGAGACCCAGTACTTC. This codes for CASRPGTGGNWETQYF.